This is a list of T cell receptor beta chains from one sample in a study of cytomegalovirus exposure and HLA in healthy donors. Assay: immunoSEQ multiplex PCR; the TCRdb copy retains only in-frame clones and omits some. The top ten clones hold roughly 9.7% of a sample with about 69,000 clones, less than 75% of them seen once. Sequencing input: PBMCs. The receptors were gathered from a woman aged 25 to 39 in good health and CMV-seronegative. The CDR3 runs from the conserved cysteine through the conserved F or W. A D gene is named only where the DNA matches it firmly. Size is stated for part of the rows, as once, few or many counts, or as a class when the clone is expanded.

>TRBD1|TRBV28|-|TRBJ1-1
CASSMTGLSTEAFF
TGTGCCAGCAGTATGACAGGGTTGAGCACTGAAGCTTTCTTT
>TRBD1|TRBV28|-|TRBJ1-1
CASRPGTGGGHTEAFF
TGTGCCAGCAGACCCGGGACAGGGGGCGGGCACACTGAAGCTTTCTTT
>-|TRBV5-8|-|TRBJ1-5
CASSLIRFSNQPQHF
TGTGCCAGCAGCTTGATCAGATTTAGCAATCAGCCCCAGCATTTT
>-|TRBV18|few|TRBJ1-6
CASSPLQTGSYNSPLHF
TGTGCCAGCTCACCACTACAGACAGGCTCCTATAATTCACCCCTCCACTTT
>-|TRBV7-3|-|TRBJ1-2
CASSLRVHGYTF
TGTGCCAGCAGCTTACGGGTCCATGGCTACACCTTC
>-|TRBV15|-|TRBJ1-2
CATSGGNYGYTF
TGTGCCACCAGCGGGGGGAACTATGGCTACACCTTC
>TRBD1|TRBV25-1|few|TRBJ1-5
CASTDNTGGSNQPQHF
TGTGCCAGCACCGACAACACAGGGGGCAGCAATCAGCCCCAGCATTTT
>TRBD2|TRBV7-2|-|TRBJ2-7
CASTPGSGGHEQYF
TGTGCCAGCACCCCGGGCAGCGGGGGTCACGAGCAGTACTTC
>-|TRBV6-1|-|TRBJ2-1
CASSHRYNEQFF
TGTGCCAGCAGCCACAGGTACAATGAGCAGTTCTTC
>-|TRBV7-3|-|TRBJ2-2
CAGSSGITGELFF
TGTGCCGGCAGCTCAGGGATCACCGGGGAGCTGTTTTTT
>-|TRBV4-1|-|TRBJ1-6
CASSQEWTDSGPLHF
TGCGCCAGCAGCCAAGAATGGACAGACTCGGGTCCCCTCCACTTT